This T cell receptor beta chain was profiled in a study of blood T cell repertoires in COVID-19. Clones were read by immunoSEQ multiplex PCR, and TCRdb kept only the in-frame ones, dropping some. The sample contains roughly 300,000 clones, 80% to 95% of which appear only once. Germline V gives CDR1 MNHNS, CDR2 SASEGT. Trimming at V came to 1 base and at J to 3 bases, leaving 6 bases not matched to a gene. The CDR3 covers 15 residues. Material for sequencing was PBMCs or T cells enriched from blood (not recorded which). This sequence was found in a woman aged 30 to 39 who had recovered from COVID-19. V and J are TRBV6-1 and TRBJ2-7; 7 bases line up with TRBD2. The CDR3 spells CASSEGGGPYYEQYF. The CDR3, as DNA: TGTGCCAGCAGTGAAGGCGGGGGTCCCTACTACGAGCAGTACTTC.